Following are 8 T cell receptor beta chains from one sample sequenced in a study of blood T cell repertoires in COVID-19. The data were produced by immunoSEQ multiplex PCR, yet TCRdb's version contains in-frame clones alone and is incomplete. The data show a few hundred thousand clones, approximately 86% seen once. Material: peripheral blood. These receptors were taken from a man aged 18-30 years with active or convalescent COVID-19.

The gene calls are TRBV11-2 and TRBJ2-1; 7 bases are shared with TRBD2. The CDR3 runs 19 residues. The V gene's germline CDR1 is SGHAT and CDR2 FQNNGV. Trimming cost V 6 bases and J 8 bases; bases outside gene matches: 25. The CDR3 here is CASSLEGGETGILIYEQFF. The CDR3 DNA is TGTGCCAGCAGTCTAGAGGGAGGGGAAACAGGCATACTCATATATGAGCAGTTCTTC. Looking up the rest from reference TRBV11-2 and TRBJ2-1 gives the full variable domain: EAGVAQSPRYKIIEKRQSVAFWCNPISGHATLYWYQQILGQGPKLLIQFQNNGVVDDSQLPKDRFSAERLKGVDSTLKIQPAKLEDSAVYLCASSLEGGETGILIYEQFFGPGTRLTVL.

The gene calls are TRBV5-4 and TRBJ2-5; D possibly corresponds to TRBD1 (6 bases). Germline loops: CDR1 SGHNT, CDR2 YYREEE (reference sequence). Deletions cut 4 bases from V and 5 bases from J, with 18 bases between. The CDR3 is made up of 15 amino acids. The CDR3 sequence: CASSPGTKLFETQYF. The CDR3 DNA follows: TGTGCCAGCAGCCCCGGGACAAAACTATTCGAGACCCAGTACTTC.

This chain joins TRBV7-9 and TRBJ2-7; D possibly corresponds to TRBD2 (5 bases). The CDR3 is made up of 12 amino acids. CDR1 is SEHNR, CDR2 FQNEAQ, per germline (reference sequence). The V end lost 8 bases, the J end lost 4 bases, and 12 bases lay between the germline ends. DNA for the CDR3: TGTGCCAGCGGCCCAGAGGGTTACGAGCAGTACTTC. This codes for CASGPEGYEQYF.

This sequence joins TRBV19 and TRBJ1-5, with 9 nucleotides matching TRBD1. Germline CDR1 LNHDA, CDR2 SQIVND (reference sequence). V lost 5 bases to trimming and J lost 2 bases; unmatched junction nucleotides: 16. The CDR3 runs 19 residues. CDR3 loop: CASSEGTGWIISRNQPQHF. In DNA form, the CDR3 reads TGTGCCAGTAGTGAAGGGACAGGGTGGATAATATCCCGCAATCAGCCCCAGCATTTT.

The V call is TRBV12-3 or TRBV12-4, the J call TRBJ2-1; D is possibly TRBD2 (7 bases). V shed 6 bases and J shed 16 bases, with 16 bases lying between them. There are 11 residues in the CDR3. CDR3 residues: CASRYKGGPFF. DNA for the CDR3: TGTGCCAGCAGGTATAAGGGGGGGCCTTTCTTC.

This sequence joins TRBV25-1 and TRBJ1-6; unclear D gene. CDR1 is MGHDK, CDR2 SYGVNS, per germline. Trimming shortened V by 3 bases and J by 0 bases, and 9 bases separated the two germline ends. The CDR3 runs to 16 residues. The CDR3 DNA sequence: TGTGCCAGCAGTGAGGTACAGAGCTCCTATAATTCACCCCTCCACTTT. Residues: CASSEVQSSYNSPLHF.

This chain connects TRBV6-6 to TRBJ2-7; possible D gene TRBD2, 5 bases. Trimming took 6 bases from V and 1 from J, leaving 10 bases between them. Germline-derived CDR1 and CDR2 are MNHNY and SVGAGI (reference sequence). The length of the CDR3 is 13 residues. The CDR3 DNA is TGTGCCAGCAGATGGGAGTGGTCCTACGAGCAGTACTTC. Amino acids: CASRWEWSYEQYF.

DNA for the CDR3: TGTGCCAGTAGTGGGGGGACTGGCGTCTACAATGAGCAGTTCTTC. Amino acid sequence: CASSGGTGVYNEQFF. This chain uses TRBV19 with TRBJ2-1; a possible D gene is TRBD2 (6 bases). Trimming removed 5 bases at V and 3 bases at J, with 14 bases between. Germline values: CDR1 LNHDA, CDR2 SQIVND (reference sequence). This CDR3 region has 15 residues. Together with reference TRBV19 and TRBJ2-1, the CDR3 gives the full variable domain: DGGITQSPKYLFRKEGQNVTLSCEQNLNHDAMYWYRQDPGQGLRLIYYSQIVNDFQKGDIAEGYSVSREKKESFPLTVTSAQKNPTAFYLCASSGGTGVYNEQFFGPGTRLTVL.